This TCR beta chain was found in a study of T-cell memory formation after mild COVID-19 (TCRdb year 2021). For context, the study as a whole: Most TCR sequence clusters were specific to one of the two donors. Two young, previously healthy adult volunteers, one female and one male, were included in the cohort. Longitudinal TCRalpha and TCRbeta repertoire sequencing tracked T-cell clones expanding and contracting after mild COVID-19 in a couple of donors. Results and caveats for the whole study, not just this receptor: The detection of some responding clones in pre-infection memory suggests that pre-existing cross-reactive memory T cells joined the SARS-CoV-2 response. The second-wave clones that peaked on day 37 were not confirmed to be SARS-CoV-2 specific. Clones contracting from day 15 to 85 had balanced CD4/CD8 phenotypes, while a second wave expanding from day 15 to 37 was biased towards CD4+. Contracting CD4+ clones turned up mainly in the CM and EM memory subsets, whereas EMRA was where CD8+ clones were enriched. The study covered only a couple of mild cases, and larger cohorts including severe cases with pre-infection samples were considered necessary.

Sequences KGHDR (CDR1) and SFDVKD (CDR2) are obtained from the germline V gene. From its cysteine to its phenylalanine, the CDR3 spans 13 amino acids. Of the read, only the CDR3 DNA is kept; its 39 bases are in frame from base 1. V is clipped by 6 bases and J by 1 base, and the sequence between their germline boundaries is 7 bases long. The sample was run on an Illumina NovaSeq 6000. Using 5'RACE with constant-segment primers, TCRalpha and TCRbeta cDNA libraries were constructed, with sample barcodes and unique molecular identifiers added in the process. RNA was extracted from every sample with Trizol reagent. Libraries were amplified in two PCR steps, with a second sample barcode and Illumina TruSeq adapters added in the second step. Libraries were sequenced on an Illumina NovaSeq with 2 x 150 bp paired-end reads. On the study's bioinformatics: Demultiplexing of reads and collapsing into UMI-guided consensus sequences were performed with migec v1.2.7. With mixcr v2.1.11, UMI consensuses were aligned to TRA and TRB V and J templates and assembled into clonotypes. Expanded or contracted clonotypes were those called significant by both edgeR and NoisET, with noise models trained on biological replicates. edgeR calls used a false discovery rate-adjusted p below 0.01 and a log2 fold-change threshold of 1. As an exploratory analysis of dynamics, max-normalized trajectories of the 1000 most abundant clonotypes were examined with PCA combined with hierarchical clustering. Each responding clone was given a CD4 or CD8 phenotype based on the CD4+ and CD8+ repertoires, which had been sequenced separately. TCRdb reprocessing: public reads trimmed at Q25 with fastp, clones called with MiXCR, in-frame beta chains kept. All rows with the same CDR3 protein become a single entry with the most common DNA and genes. None of the V and J calls come from the authors' own analysis; TCRdb made them. The sample yields almost 550,000 distinct CDR3 sequences; roughly 21% were counted once. Around 13% of the sample rests with the top ten.

Ficoll-Paque density gradient centrifugation was the method used to isolate PBMCs. This clonotype was seen more than once but under ten times. The antigen it binds to is not known. Per-base qualities were not stored, and no clone one base away is much larger. This receptor was obtained from an adult woman who had mild COVID-19 (a few samples of this study predate the infection). The sample titles of this study are shuffled in the database, so cell type and time point are left out; the donor was told from shared clones. The sequence joins TRBV24-1 to TRBJ2-3; no D gene is confidently identified. The sample consisted of PBMCs or a T cell subset sorted from them (not recorded which). The CDR3 protein is CATSFAGTDTQYF. Here is the DNA: TGTGCCACCAGTTTTGCGGGCACAGATACGCAGTATTTT.